The sequence of this T cell receptor beta chain was determined in a study of T cells in Graves' hyperthyroidism and ophthalmopathy. Stable disease denoted Graves' hyperthyroidism without ophthalmopathy progression within 18 months. Diagnosis of hyperthyroidism was new in patients aged 18 to 65, and its duration was under 2 months. Germline CDR1 SQVTM, CDR2 ANQGSEA. The CDR3 length is 14 residues. The J segment lost 3 bases and the V segment lost 4 bases, leaving 6 bases of the junction unmatched. This clonotype was seen at least ten times. RNA transcripts gave rise to amplified TCR beta CDR3 regions. RT-PCR in the first round (using the HTBI primer set) targeted the TCR CDR3. A single record per CDR3 protein comes from TCRdb applying MiXCR to the multiplex PCR reads. The sample yields approximately 560,000 distinct CDR3 sequences, around 14% seen once.

The V call is TRBV29-1, the J call TRBJ2-1, with 7 bases matching TRBD2. The sequenced sample consisted of blood. The sequence was obtained from a woman in her twenties or thirties with Graves' hyperthyroidism. Written as DNA, the CDR3 is TGCAGCGTTGGCGGCAGGGAGGGCTACAATGAGCAGTTCTTC. Protein product: CSVGGREGYNEQFF.